Listed below are T cell receptor beta chains from one sample, sequenced in a study of blood T cell repertoires in COVID-19. Sequencing used immunoSEQ multiplex PCR; TCRdb keeps in-frame clones, though not all of them. The table records under 150,000 clones, 70% to 90% of them present only once. The specimen was peripheral blood. These receptors were collected from a man aged 35-49 years with acute or convalescent COVID-19. CDR3s include the opening cysteine and the closing phenylalanine or tryptophan. Fields, in order: CDR3 DNA, CDR3 protein, J gene, clone size, CDR3 length, D gene, V gene. The D gene is left open where the match is weak. Expanded clones are given a class, and other clones once, few, many or no size at all.

TGTGCCAGCAGTGGAGGCCTTACTGCGGGGGGGTACGAGCAGTACTTC	CASSGGLTAGGYEQYF	TRBJ2-7	.	16	TRBD2	TRBV2
TGTGCCAGCAGCTTAGATAGCTCTGGGGCCAACGTCCTGACTTTC	CASSLDSSGANVLTF	TRBJ2-6	.	15	.	TRBV7-2
TGTGCCATCAGTGAGTCAGCGGGGGGGCCGTACGAGCAGTACTTC	CAISESAGGPYEQYF	TRBJ2-7	.	15	TRBD2	TRBV10-3
TGTGCCAGCAGTTTCCATCGACAGACTCGGAACACTGAAGCTTTCTTT	CASSFHRQTRNTEAFF	TRBJ1-1	.	16	.	TRBV6-5
TGTGCCAGCAGCTTGGGGACAGGGTATGAGCAGTTCTTC	CASSLGTGYEQFF	TRBJ2-1	.	13	TRBD1	TRBV5-6
TGTGCCAGCAGCGGGCAAGACAGGGGATACTATGGCTACACCTTC	CASSGQDRGYYGYTF	TRBJ1-2	.	15	TRBD1	TRBV9
TGTGCCAGCAGCTGGGACAGGACTAGCACAGATACGCAGTATTTT	CASSWDRTSTDTQYF	TRBJ2-3	.	15	TRBD1	TRBV7-2
TGTGCCAGCAGTTTGAGGTACACCGGGGAGCTGTTTTTT	CASSLRYTGELFF	TRBJ2-2	.	13	.	TRBV12-3/TRBV12-4
TGTGCCAGCAGCTTAGCAGGGGCCAATTCACCCCTCCACTTT	CASSLAGANSPLHF	TRBJ1-6	.	14	.	TRBV7-9
TGTGCCAGCAGCTTGGGGACAAATAATCAGCCCCAGCATTTT	CASSLGTNNQPQHF	TRBJ1-5	.	14	.	TRBV5-5
TGTGCCAGCAGCCACAAACCGGGACAGCTTATGAGCAATCAGCCCCAGCATTTT	CASSHKPGQLMSNQPQHF	TRBJ1-5	.	18	TRBD1	TRBV6-2/TRBV6-3
TGTGCCAGCAGCAAAGCGCTATCGGGGGACACTGAAGCTTTCTTT	CASSKALSGDTEAFF	TRBJ1-1	many	15	.	TRBV21-1
TGCAGCGTTGAGGGGACAGTGTACAATGAGCAGTTCTTC	CSVEGTVYNEQFF	TRBJ2-1	.	13	TRBD1	TRBV29-1
TGTGCCAGCAGCAAAGCGCTTTCGGGACAGGGGGCGCGAAGGACTGAAGCTTTCTTT	CASSKALSGQGARRTEAFF	TRBJ1-1	once	19	.	TRBV21-1
TGTGCCAGCAGCAACCAGACATCGGCTGCAACTAATGAAAAACTGTTTTTT	CASSNQTSAATNEKLFF	TRBJ1-4	.	17	.	TRBV21-1
TGTGCCAGCAGTGAAATAAGGGGTATTGATACGCAGTATTTT	CASSEIRGIDTQYF	TRBJ2-3	.	14	.	TRBV6-1
TGTGCCAGCAGCTTGGAGTCTGGGGCCAACGTCCTGACTTTC	CASSLESGANVLTF	TRBJ2-6	.	14	.	TRBV7-9
TGTGCCAGCAGCCCTACCGGGACTGCCATTCCCTTGAACACTGAAGCTTTCTTT	CASSPTGTAIPLNTEAFF	TRBJ1-1	.	18	.	TRBV7-2
TGTGCCAGACCCTTTCCGGGACTAGCGGGGGAGACCTACGAGCAGTACTTC	CARPFPGLAGETYEQYF	TRBJ2-7	.	17	TRBD2	TRBV19
TGTGCCAGCAGCAAACGGCAGAGCGGAGCCATCTACAATGAGCAGTTCTTC	CASSKRQSGAIYNEQFF	TRBJ2-1	.	17	.	TRBV21-1
TGTGCCAGCAGCCGCGGGGGGGCCCCCCAAGAGACCCAGTACTTC	CASSRGGAPQETQYF	TRBJ2-5	.	15	TRBD2	TRBV7-6
TGTGCCAGCAGTTTTATCGTCCATAGCATGAACACTGAAGCTTTCTTT	CASSFIVHSMNTEAFF	TRBJ1-1	few	16	.	TRBV6-2/TRBV6-3